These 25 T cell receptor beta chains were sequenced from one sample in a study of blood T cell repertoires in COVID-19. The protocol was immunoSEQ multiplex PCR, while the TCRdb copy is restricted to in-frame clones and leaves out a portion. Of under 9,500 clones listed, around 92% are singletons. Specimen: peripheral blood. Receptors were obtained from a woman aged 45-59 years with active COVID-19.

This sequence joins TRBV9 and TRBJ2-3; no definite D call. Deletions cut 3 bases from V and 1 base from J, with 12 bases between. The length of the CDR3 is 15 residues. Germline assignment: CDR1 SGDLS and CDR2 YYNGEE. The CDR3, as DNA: TGTGCCAGCAGCGCCCTTGCGGTAGGCACAGATACGCAGTATTTT. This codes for CASSALAVGTDTQYF.

This chain's CDR3 is CASSGRGQSNYGYTF. Written as DNA, the CDR3 is TGTGCCAGCAGCGGCCGGGGACAGAGCAACTATGGCTACACCTTC. The chain couples TRBV7-9 to TRBJ1-2, with TRBD1 identical over 7 bases. The CDR3 is made up of 15 amino acids. Losses at the gene ends were 5 bases for V and 2 bases for J; bases not matched to a gene: 8. CDR1 and CDR2 (germline): SEHNR, FQNEAQ (reference sequence).

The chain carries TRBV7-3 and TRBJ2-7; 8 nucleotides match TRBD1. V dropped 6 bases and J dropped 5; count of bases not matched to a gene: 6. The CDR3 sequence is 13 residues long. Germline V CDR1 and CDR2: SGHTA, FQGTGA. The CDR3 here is CASSLGQGHEQYF. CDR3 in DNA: TGTGCCAGCAGTTTAGGACAGGGCCACGAGCAGTACTTC.

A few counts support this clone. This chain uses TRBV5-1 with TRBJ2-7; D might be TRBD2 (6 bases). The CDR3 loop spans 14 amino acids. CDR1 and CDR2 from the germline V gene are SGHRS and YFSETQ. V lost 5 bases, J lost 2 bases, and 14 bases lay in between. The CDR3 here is CASSSNGGTYEQYF. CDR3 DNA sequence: TGCGCCAGCAGTTCCAATGGGGGGACCTACGAGCAGTACTTC.

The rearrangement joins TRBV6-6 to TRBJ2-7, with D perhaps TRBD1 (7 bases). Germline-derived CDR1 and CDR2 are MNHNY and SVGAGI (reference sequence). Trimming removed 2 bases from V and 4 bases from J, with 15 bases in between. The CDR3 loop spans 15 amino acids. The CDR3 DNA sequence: TGTGCCAGCAGTTACGGAGGGACAGCCGCATACGAGCAGTACTTC. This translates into CASSYGGTAAYEQYF.

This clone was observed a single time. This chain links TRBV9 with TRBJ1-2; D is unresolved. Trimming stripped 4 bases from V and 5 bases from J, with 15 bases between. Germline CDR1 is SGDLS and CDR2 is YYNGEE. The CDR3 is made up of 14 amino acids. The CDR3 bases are TGTGCCAGCAGCTCCGGACTTCCCGGGTATGGCTACACCTTC. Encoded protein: CASSSGLPGYGYTF.

CDR3 sequence (DNA): TGTGCCAGCAGGGGACTAGCGGGAGGGGAGCAGTTCTTC. It is translated as CASRGLAGGEQFF. The V gene is TRBV2, the J gene TRBJ2-1; TRBD2 aligns across 16 bases. After removal of 6 bases from V and 10 bases from J, the junction contained 0 bases not matched to a gene. The CDR3 consists of 13 residues. CDR1 and CDR2 (germline): SNHLY, FYNNEI.

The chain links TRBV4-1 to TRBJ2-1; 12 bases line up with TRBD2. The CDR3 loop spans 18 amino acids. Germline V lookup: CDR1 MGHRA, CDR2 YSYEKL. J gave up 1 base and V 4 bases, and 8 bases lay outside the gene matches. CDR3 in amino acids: CASSLNRLAGVSYNEQFF. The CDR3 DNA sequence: TGCGCCAGCAGCCTTAATAGACTAGCGGGAGTGTCCTACAATGAGCAGTTCTTC.

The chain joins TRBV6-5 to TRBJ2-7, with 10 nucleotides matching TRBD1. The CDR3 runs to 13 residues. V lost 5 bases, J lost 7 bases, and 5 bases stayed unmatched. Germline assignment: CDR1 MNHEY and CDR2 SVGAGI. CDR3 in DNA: TGTGCCAGCAGTCGACAGGGGGCGCGAGAGCAGTACTTC. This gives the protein CASSRQGAREQYF.

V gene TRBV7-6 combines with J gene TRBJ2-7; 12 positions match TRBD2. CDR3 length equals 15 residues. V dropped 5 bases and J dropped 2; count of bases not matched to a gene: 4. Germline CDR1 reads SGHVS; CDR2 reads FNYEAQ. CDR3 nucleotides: TGTGCCAGCAGCCCCGGGACTAGCGGGCCCTACGAGCAGTACTTC. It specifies CASSPGTSGPYEQYF.

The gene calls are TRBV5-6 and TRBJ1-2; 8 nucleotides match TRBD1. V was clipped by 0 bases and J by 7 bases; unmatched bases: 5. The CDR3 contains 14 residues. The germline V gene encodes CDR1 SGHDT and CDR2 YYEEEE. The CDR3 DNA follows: TGTGCCAGCAGCTTGGAAACAGGGGGTCGTGGCTACACCTTC. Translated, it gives CASSLETGGRGYTF.

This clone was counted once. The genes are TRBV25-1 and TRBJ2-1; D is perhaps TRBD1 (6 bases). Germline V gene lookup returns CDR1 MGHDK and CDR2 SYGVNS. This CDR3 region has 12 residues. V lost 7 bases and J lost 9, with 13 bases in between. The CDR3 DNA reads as TGTGCCAGCACCGAGCAGGGGACTGAGCAGTTCTTC. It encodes CASTEQGTEQFF.

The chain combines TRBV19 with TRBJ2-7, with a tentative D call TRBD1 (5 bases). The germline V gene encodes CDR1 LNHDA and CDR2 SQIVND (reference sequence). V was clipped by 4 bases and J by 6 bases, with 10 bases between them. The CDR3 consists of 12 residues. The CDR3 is CASSNQGREQYF. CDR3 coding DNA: TGTGCCAGTAGTAACCAGGGCCGCGAGCAGTACTTC.

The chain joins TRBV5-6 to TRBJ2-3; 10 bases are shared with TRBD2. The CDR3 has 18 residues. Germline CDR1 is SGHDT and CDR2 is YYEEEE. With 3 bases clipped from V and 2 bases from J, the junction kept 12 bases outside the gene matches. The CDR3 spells CASSWGRGSGRLTDTQYF. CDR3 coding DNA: TGTGCCAGCAGCTGGGGTCGTGGTAGCGGGAGGCTCACAGATACGCAGTATTTT. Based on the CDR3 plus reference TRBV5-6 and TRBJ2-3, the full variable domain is DAGVTQSPTHLIKTRGQQVTLRCSPKSGHDTVSWYQQALGQGPQFIFQYYEEEERQRGNFPDRFSGHQFPNYSSELNVNALLLGDSALYLCASSWGRGSGRLTDTQYFGPGTRLTVL.

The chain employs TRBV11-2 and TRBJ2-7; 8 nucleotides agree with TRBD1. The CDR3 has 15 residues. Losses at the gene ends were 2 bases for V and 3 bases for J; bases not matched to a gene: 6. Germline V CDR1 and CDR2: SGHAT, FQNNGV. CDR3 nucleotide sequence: TGTGCCAGCAGCTTAAGTCGTACAGGGGGCTACGAGCAGTACTTC. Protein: CASSLSRTGGYEQYF.

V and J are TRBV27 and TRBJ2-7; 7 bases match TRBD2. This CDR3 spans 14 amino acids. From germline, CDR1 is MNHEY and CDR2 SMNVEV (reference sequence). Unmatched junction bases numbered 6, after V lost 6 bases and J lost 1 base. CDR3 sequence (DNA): TGTGCCAGCAGCCCCAGCGGGATTTCCTACGAGCAGTACTTC. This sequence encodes CASSPSGISYEQYF.

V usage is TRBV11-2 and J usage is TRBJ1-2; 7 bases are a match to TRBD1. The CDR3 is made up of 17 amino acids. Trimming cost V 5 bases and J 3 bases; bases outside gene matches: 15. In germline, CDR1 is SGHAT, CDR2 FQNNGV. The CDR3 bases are TGTGCCAGCAGCCTCATCCGCCCTGGGCAGGGGGACTATGGCTACACCTTC. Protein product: CASSLIRPGQGDYGYTF.

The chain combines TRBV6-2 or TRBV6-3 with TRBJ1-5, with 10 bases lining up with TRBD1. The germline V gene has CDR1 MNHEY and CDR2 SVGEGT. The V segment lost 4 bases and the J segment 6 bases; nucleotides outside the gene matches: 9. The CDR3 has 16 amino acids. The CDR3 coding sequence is TGTGCCAGCAGTTCCACCGGGACAGGGGTCCCTCAGCCCCAGCATTTT. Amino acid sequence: CASSSTGTGVPQPQHF.

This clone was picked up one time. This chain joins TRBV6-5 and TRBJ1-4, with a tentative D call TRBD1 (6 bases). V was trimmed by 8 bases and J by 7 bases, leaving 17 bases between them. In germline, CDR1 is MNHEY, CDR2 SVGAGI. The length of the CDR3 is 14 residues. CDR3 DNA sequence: TGTGCCAGCGGGGAGAGGGGGAAGGGTGAAAAACTGTTTTTT. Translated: CASGERGKGEKLFF.

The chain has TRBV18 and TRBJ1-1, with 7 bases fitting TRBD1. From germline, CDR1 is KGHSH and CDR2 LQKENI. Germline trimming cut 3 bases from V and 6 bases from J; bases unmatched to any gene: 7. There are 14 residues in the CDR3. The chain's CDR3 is CASSPRGQDSEAFF. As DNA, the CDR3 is TGTGCCAGCTCACCTCGTGGACAGGACTCTGAAGCTTTCTTT. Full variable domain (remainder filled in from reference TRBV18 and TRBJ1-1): NAGVMQNPRHLVRRRGQEARLRCSPMKGHSHVYWYRQLPEEGLKFMVYLQKENIIDESGMPKERFSAEFPKEGPSILRIQQVVRGDSAAYFCASSPRGQDSEAFFGQGTRLTVV.

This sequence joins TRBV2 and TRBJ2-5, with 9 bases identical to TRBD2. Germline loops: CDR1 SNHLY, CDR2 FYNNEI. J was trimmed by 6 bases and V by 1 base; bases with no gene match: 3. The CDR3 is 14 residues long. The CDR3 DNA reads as TGTGCCAGCAGTGAAGACAGCGGGAGGAAGACCCAGTACTTC. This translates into CASSEDSGRKTQYF.

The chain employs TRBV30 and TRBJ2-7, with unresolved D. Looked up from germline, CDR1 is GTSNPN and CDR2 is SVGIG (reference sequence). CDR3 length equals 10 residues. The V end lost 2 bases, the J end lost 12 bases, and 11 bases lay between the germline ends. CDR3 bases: TGTGCCTGGAGTCTCGGCAGACTGTACTTC. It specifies CAWSLGRLYF.

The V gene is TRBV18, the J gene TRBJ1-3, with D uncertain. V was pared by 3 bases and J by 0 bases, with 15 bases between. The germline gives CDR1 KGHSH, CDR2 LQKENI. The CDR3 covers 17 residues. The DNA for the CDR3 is TGTGCCAGCTCACCCAACAGCCTCCTAAGCTCTGGAAACACCATATATTTT. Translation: CASSPNSLLSSGNTIYF.

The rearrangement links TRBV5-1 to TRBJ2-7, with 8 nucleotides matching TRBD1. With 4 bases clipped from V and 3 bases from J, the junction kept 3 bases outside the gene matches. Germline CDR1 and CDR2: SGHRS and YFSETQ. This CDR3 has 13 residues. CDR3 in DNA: TGCGCCAGCAGCGCAGGACAGGGCTACGAGCAGTACTTC. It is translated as CASSAGQGYEQYF.

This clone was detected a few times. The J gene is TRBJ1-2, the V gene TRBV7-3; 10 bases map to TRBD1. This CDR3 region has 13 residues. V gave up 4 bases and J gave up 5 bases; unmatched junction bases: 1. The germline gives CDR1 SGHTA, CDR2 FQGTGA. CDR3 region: CASSSGQGYGYTF. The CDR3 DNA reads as TGTGCCAGCAGCTCGGGACAGGGGTATGGCTACACCTTC.